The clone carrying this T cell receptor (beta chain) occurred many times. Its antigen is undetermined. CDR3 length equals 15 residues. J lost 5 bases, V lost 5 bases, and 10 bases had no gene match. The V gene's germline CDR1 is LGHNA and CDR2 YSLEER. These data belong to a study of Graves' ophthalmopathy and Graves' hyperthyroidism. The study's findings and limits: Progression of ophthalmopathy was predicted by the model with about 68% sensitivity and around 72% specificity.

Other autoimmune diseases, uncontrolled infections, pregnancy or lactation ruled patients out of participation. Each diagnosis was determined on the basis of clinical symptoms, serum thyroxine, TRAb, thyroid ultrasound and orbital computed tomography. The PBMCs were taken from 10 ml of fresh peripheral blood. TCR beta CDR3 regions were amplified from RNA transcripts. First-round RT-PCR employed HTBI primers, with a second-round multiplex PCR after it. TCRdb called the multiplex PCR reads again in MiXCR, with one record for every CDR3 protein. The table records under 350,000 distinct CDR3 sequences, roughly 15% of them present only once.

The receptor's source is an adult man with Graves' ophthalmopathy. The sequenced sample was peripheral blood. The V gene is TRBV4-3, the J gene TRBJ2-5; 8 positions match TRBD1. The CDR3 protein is CASSYSTGAGETQYF. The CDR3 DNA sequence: TGCGCCAGCAGCTACTCGACAGGGGCCGGGGAGACCCAGTACTTC.